What follows are 13 T cell receptor beta chains derived from one specimen sequenced in a study of T cells after posttransplantation cyclophosphamide. The repertoire was sequenced with immunoSEQ multiplex PCR; TCRdb's copy has only in-frame clones and lacks some. The sample carries 21,000 or so clones, nearly 99% recorded once. Sample: naive CD8+ T cells sorted from PBMCs. The receptors were sampled from a man aged 35 to 55 in good health, CMV-negative, and a related stem cell transplant donor.

The chain combines TRBV28 with TRBJ2-1; 10 bases agree with TRBD2. CDR1 is MDHEN, CDR2 SYDVKM, per germline. V lost 9 bases to trimming and J lost 3 bases; unmatched junction nucleotides: 5. The CDR3 extends over 14 amino acids. The DNA for the CDR3 is TGTGCCAGTAAGGGGACTAGCGACTACAATGAGCAGTTCTTC. This codes for CASKGTSDYNEQFF.

This sequence joins TRBV7-9 and TRBJ2-2; perhaps TRBD1 as D (6 bases). Germline CDR1 reads SEHNR; CDR2 reads FQNEAQ (reference sequence). V was shortened by 1 base and J by 6 bases, with 12 bases between the two germline ends. The CDR3 consists of 15 residues. For the CDR3, the DNA is TGTGCCAGCAGCTTAGACAGGGACCTTCCCGGGGAGCTGTTTTTT. Translation gives CASSLDRDLPGELFF.

This clone appeared a single time. V and J are TRBV6-5 and TRBJ2-1, with D maybe TRBD2 (6 bases). Germline V lookup: CDR1 MNHEY, CDR2 SVGAGI. Trimming cost V 4 bases and J 2 bases, with 12 bases left between them. The CDR3 is 15 residues long. This CDR3 is CASSSGGEPYNEQFF. The CDR3 nucleotides read TGTGCCAGCAGTTCTGGCGGGGAACCCTACAATGAGCAGTTCTTC.

The chain couples TRBV28 to TRBJ1-5, with 8 bases matching TRBD1. This CDR3 contains 16 residues. J was trimmed by 14 bases and V by 2 bases; bases with no gene match: 17. The germline V gene has CDR1 MDHEN and CDR2 SYDVKM. CDR3 bases: TGTGCCAGCAGTTTACTTTATCCCGCGACAGGGGCCAAGGAGCATTTT. Protein: CASSLLYPATGAKEHF.

J is TRBJ2-7 and V is TRBV9, with 8 bases fitting TRBD1. From germline, CDR1 is SGDLS and CDR2 YYNGEE. V dropped 3 bases and J dropped 7; count of bases not matched to a gene: 6. The CDR3 is 13 residues long. CDR3 protein: CASSGSQGDEQYF. CDR3 sequence (DNA): TGTGCCAGCAGCGGATCACAGGGGGATGAGCAGTACTTC.

The V call is TRBV11-2, the J call TRBJ2-7; the match to TRBD2 covers 8 bases. Losses at the gene ends were 0 bases for V and 2 bases for J; bases not matched to a gene: 9. Germline CDR1 and CDR2: SGHAT and FQNNGV. The CDR3 spans 17 residues. This CDR3 reads CASSLDRASGPTYEQYF. In nucleotides, the CDR3 is TGTGCCAGCAGCTTAGATAGGGCTAGCGGGCCAACCTACGAGCAGTACTTC.

The rearrangement links TRBV7-2 to TRBJ2-3; D is undetermined. This CDR3 region has 17 residues. V gave up 3 bases and J gave up 5 bases, with 21 bases separating them. Germline V gene sequence: CDR1 SGHTA, CDR2 FQGNSA. CDR3 coding DNA: TGTGCCAGCAGCTTGGCTTCGGAGCGCACAATGGGAGATACGCAGTATTTT. This sequence encodes CASSLASERTMGDTQYF.

The chain links TRBV2 to TRBJ2-2, with TRBD2 as a possible D gene (6 bases). Germline loops: CDR1 SNHLY, CDR2 FYNNEI. This CDR3 comprises 11 residues. CDR3: CACAGLGELFF. CDR3 sequence (DNA): TGTGCTTGTGCGGGGCTCGGGGAGCTGTTTTTT.

Only a few counts were recorded for this clone. The chain combines TRBV6-6 with TRBJ1-4; D remains unclear. CDR1 and CDR2 from the germline V gene are MNHNY and SVGAGI (reference sequence). This CDR3 is built from 14 residues. Between the trimmed V and J ends, which lost 0 bases and 2 bases, there was a span of 4 bases. Here the CDR3 DNA reads TGTGCCAGCAGTTACTCGGGCACTAATGAAAAACTGTTTTTT. It specifies CASSYSGTNEKLFF.

The chain has TRBV7-2 and TRBJ1-4, with TRBD1 matching over 7 bases. This CDR3 has 18 residues. J gave up 3 bases and V 1 base, and 11 bases lay outside the gene matches. Germline-derived CDR1 and CDR2 are SGHTA and FQGNSA. This CDR3 reads CASSLGGLNRGPNEKLFF. In DNA form, the CDR3 reads TGTGCCAGCAGCTTAGGGGGCCTCAACAGGGGACCTAATGAAAAACTGTTTTTT.

J is TRBJ1-2 and V is TRBV9, with TRBD1 matching over 8 bases. V lost 3 bases, J lost 8 bases, and 3 bases stayed unmatched. Germline V gene sequence: CDR1 SGDLS, CDR2 YYNGEE. This CDR3 spans 12 amino acids. In DNA, the CDR3 is TGTGCCAGCAGCGGAGGGACAGGAGGCTACACCTTC. Protein sequence: CASSGGTGGYTF. The variable domain in full, completed from reference TRBV9 and TRBJ1-2, reads DSGVTQTPKHLITATGQRVTLRCSPRSGDLSVYWYQQSLDQGLQFLIQYYNGEERAKGNILERFSAQQFPDLHSELNLSSLELGDSALYFCASSGGTGGYTFGSGTRLTVV.

The chain uses TRBV11-2 and TRBJ2-7; perhaps TRBD2 as D (5 bases). V gave up 0 bases and J gave up 4 bases, with 13 bases separating them. The CDR3 runs 15 residues. CDR1 is SGHAT and CDR2 is FQNNGV in the germline V gene. CDR3 residues: CASSLDRSPGYEQYF. The CDR3 DNA sequence: TGTGCCAGCAGCTTAGATCGGAGCCCGGGATACGAGCAGTACTTC. The full variable domain, with the rest looked up from reference TRBV11-2 and TRBJ2-7, is EAGVAQSPRYKIIEKRQSVAFWCNPISGHATLYWYQQILGQGPKLLIQFQNNGVVDDSQLPKDRFSAERLKGVDSTLKIQPAKLEDSAVYLCASSLDRSPGYEQYFGPGTRLTVT.

The chain recombines TRBV5-1 with TRBJ1-2, with D tentatively TRBD1 (5 bases). CDR1 and CDR2 from the germline V gene are SGHRS and YFSETQ. This CDR3 spans 15 amino acids. The V and J ends lost 3 bases and 6 bases respectively, with 18 bases between them. The CDR3 region is CASSSSDNTLDGYTF. The CDR3, as DNA: TGCGCCAGCAGCTCATCGGACAATACCCTAGATGGCTACACCTTC. The full variable domain, completed using reference TRBV5-1 and TRBJ1-2, is KAGVTQTPRYLIKTRGQQVTLSCSPISGHRSVSWYQQTPGQGLQFLFEYFSETQRNKGNFPGRFSGRQFSNSRSEMNVSTLELGDSALYLCASSSSDNTLDGYTFGSGTRLTVV.